The clone carrying this TCR beta chain came up a few times. Its antigen remains unknown. The sample is drawn from a study of CD8 T cells in ankylosing spondylitis. Study outcomes and limitations: Characteristic, it appeared, of ankylosing spondylitis blood was a TCR beta motif of seven or eight highly homologous variants.

TCRdb processed the 5' RACE reads anew with MiXCR; each CDR3 protein has one entry. The sample consists of about 400,000 distinct CDR3 sequences, around 20% of them appearing once. Trimming shortened V by 7 bases and J by 5 bases, and 7 bases separated the two germline ends. CDR1 is SGHRS, CDR2 YFSETQ, per germline. The CDR3 length is 11 residues. The genes are TRBV5-1 and TRBJ2-1, with D uncertain. This sequence originates from a male donor with ankylosing spondylitis. The specimen sequenced was blood, either unsorted or a sorted T cell fraction (not recorded which). CDR3 sequence: CASGVDNEQFF. The CDR3 bases are TGCGCCAGCGGCGTGGACAATGAGCAGTTCTTC.